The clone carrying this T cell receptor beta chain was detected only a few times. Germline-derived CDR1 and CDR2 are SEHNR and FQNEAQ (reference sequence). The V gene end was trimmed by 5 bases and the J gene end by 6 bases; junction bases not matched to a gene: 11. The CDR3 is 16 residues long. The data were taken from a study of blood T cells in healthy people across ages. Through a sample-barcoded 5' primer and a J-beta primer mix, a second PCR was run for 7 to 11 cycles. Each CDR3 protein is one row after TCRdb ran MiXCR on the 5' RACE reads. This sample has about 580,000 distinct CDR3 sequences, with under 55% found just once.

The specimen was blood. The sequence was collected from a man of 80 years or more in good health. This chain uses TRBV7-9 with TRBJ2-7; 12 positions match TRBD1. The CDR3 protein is CASSQQAGTGGGEQYF. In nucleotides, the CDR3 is TGTGCCAGCAGCCAACAAGCCGGGACAGGGGGCGGCGAGCAGTACTTC.